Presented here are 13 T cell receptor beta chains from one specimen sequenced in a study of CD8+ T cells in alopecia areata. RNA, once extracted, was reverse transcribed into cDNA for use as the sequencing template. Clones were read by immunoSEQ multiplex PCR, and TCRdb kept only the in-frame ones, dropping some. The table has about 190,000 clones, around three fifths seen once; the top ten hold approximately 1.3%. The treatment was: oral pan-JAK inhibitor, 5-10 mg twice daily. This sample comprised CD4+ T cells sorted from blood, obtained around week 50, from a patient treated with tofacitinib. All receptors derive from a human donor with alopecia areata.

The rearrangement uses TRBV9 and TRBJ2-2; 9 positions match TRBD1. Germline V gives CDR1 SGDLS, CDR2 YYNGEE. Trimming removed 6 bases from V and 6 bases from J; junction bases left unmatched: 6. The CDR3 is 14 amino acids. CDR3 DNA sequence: TGTGCCAGCACCGGGACAGGGTTGGCCGGGGAGCTGTTTTTT. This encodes CASTGTGLAGELFF.

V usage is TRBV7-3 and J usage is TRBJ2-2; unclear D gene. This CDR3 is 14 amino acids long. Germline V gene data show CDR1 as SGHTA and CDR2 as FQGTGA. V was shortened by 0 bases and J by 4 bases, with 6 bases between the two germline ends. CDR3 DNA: TGTGCCAGCAGCTTAACTCGAGGCACCGGGGAGCTGTTTTTT. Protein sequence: CASSLTRGTGELFF. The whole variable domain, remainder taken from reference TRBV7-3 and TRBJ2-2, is GAGVSQTPSNKVTEKGKYVELRCDPISGHTALYWYRQSLGQGPEFLIYFQGTGAADDSGLPNDRFFAVRPEGSVSTLKIQRTERGDSAVYLCASSLTRGTGELFFGEGSRLTVL.

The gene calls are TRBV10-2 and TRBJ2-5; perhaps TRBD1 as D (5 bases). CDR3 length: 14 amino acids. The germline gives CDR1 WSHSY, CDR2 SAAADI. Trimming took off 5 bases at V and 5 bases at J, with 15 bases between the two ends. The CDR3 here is CASSLKGNGETQYF. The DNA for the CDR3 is TGCGCCAGCAGTCTCAAGGGGAATGGGGAGACCCAGTACTTC.

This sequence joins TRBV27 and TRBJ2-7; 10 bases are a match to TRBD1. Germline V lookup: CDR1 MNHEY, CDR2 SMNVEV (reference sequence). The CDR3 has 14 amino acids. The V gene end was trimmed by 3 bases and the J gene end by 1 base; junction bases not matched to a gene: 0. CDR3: CASSLGQGSYEQYF. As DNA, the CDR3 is TGTGCCAGCAGTTTGGGACAGGGGTCCTACGAGCAGTACTTC.

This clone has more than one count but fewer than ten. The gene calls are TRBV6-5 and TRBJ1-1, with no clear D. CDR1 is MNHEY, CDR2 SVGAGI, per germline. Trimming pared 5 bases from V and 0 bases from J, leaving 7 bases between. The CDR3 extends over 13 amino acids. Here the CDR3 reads CASSEILNTEAFF. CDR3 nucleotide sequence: TGTGCCAGCAGTGAAATTCTGAACACTGAAGCTTTCTTT.

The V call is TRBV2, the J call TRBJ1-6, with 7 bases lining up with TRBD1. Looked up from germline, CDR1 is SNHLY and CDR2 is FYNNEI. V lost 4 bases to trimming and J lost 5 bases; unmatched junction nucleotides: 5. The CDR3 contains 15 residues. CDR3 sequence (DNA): TGTGCCAGCAGTGTTAGAGGGGGCAATAATTCACCCCTCCACTTT. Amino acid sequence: CASSVRGGNNSPLHF. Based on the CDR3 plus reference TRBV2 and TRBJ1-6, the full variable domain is EPEVTQTPSHQVTQMGQEVILRCVPISNHLYFYWYRQILGQKVEFLVSFYNNEISEKSEIFDDQFSVERPDGSNFTLKIRSTKLEDSAMYFCASSVRGGNNSPLHFGNGTRLTVT.

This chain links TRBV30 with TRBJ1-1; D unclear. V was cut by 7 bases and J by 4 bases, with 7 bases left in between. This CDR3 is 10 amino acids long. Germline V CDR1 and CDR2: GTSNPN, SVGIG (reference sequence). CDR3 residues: CASKGTEAFF. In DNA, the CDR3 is TGTGCCTCCAAGGGCACTGAAGCTTTCTTT.

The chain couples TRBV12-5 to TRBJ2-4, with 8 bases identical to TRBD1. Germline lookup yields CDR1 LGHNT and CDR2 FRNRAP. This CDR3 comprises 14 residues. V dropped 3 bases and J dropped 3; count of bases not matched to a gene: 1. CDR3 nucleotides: TGTGCTAGTGGTTTCGGGACAGGCAAAAACATTCAGTACTTC. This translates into CASGFGTGKNIQYF.

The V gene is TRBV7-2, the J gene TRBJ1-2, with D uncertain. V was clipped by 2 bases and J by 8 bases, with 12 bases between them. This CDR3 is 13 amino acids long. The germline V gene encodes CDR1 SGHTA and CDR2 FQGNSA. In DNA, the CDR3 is TGTGCCAGCAGCTTATCACAGATGATCGGCTACACCTTC. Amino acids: CASSLSQMIGYTF.

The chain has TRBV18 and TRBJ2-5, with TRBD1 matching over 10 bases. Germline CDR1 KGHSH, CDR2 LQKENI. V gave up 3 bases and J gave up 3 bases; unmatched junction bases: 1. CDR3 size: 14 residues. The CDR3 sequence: CASSPGTGEETQYF. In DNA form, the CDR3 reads TGTGCCAGCTCACCCGGGACAGGGGAAGAGACCCAGTACTTC.

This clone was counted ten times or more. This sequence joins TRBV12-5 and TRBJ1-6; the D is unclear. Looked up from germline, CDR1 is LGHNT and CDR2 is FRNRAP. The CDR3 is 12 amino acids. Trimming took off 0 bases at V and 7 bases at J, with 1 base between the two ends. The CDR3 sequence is CASGLVNSPLHF. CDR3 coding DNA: TGTGCTAGTGGTTTGGTCAATTCACCCCTCCACTTT.

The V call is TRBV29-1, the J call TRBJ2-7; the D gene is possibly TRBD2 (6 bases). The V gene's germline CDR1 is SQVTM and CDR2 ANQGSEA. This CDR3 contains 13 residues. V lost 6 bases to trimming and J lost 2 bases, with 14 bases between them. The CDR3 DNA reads TGCAGCGTCATAGGGAGGTTGACCTACGAGCAGTACTTC. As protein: CSVIGRLTYEQYF.

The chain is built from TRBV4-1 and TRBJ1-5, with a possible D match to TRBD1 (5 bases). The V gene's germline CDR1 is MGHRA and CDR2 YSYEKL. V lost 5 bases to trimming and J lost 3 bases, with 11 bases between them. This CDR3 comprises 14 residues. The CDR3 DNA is TGCGCCAGCAGCTTTCGACAGCACAATCAGCCCCAGCATTTT. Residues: CASSFRQHNQPQHF.